This is a list of T cell receptor beta chains from one sample in a study of T cells in narcolepsy. Produced via immunoSEQ multiplex PCR; TCRdb's table is partial and in-frame only. Altogether roughly 27,000 clones are present, 86% being singletons, with the ten largest covering 1% to 1.3%. Sequences were obtained from CD45RA- memory CD4+ T cells from PBMCs. These receptor sequences come from a human donor with narcolepsy. Both conserved end residues are part of each CDR3. The D gene is left open where the match is weak. Clone size, where shown, is once, few, many, or a class for clones that have expanded.

d_call	v_call	clone_size	j_call	cdr3_aa	cdr3_nt
TRBD1	TRBV12-5	-	TRBJ1-5	CASGLVGTGNQPQHF	TGTGCTAGTGGTTTGGTGGGGACAGGCAATCAGCCCCAGCATTTT
TRBD2	TRBV29-1	-	TRBJ2-1	CSILASGGANEQFF	TGCAGCATCTTAGCTAGCGGGGGGGCCAATGAGCAGTTCTTC
-	TRBV2	-	TRBJ1-5	CASSDTGVNQPQHF	TGTGCCAGCAGTGATACCGGGGTCAATCAGCCCCAGCATTTT
-	TRBV5-5	-	TRBJ1-3	CASRSGDVSGNTIYF	TGTGCCAGCAGGTCGGGGGACGTGTCTGGAAACACCATATATTTT
-	TRBV7-6	-	TRBJ2-5	CASSLAFETQYF	TGTGCCAGCAGCTTAGCGTTTGAGACCCAGTACTTC
TRBD1	TRBV28	-	TRBJ1-5	CASDRGVGQPQHF	TGTGCCAGCGACAGGGGGGTGGGTCAGCCCCAGCATTTT
-	TRBV6-1	-	TRBJ2-1	CAAGQGWDNEQFF	TGTGCCGCAGGGCAGGGTTGGGACAATGAGCAGTTCTTC
TRBD2	TRBV5-4	-	TRBJ2-3	CASSLGSGGAYTDTQYF	TGTGCCAGCAGCTTGGGTAGCGGGGGTGCCTACACAGATACGCAGTATTTT
-	TRBV7-9	-	TRBJ2-1	CASSSSLYEQFF	TGTGCCAGCAGCTCAAGCCTATATGAGCAGTTCTTC
-	TRBV5-1	-	TRBJ2-3	CASRFSESTDTQYF	TGCGCCAGCCGATTCTCGGAGAGCACAGATACGCAGTATTTT
-	TRBV6-6	-	TRBJ2-3	CASTLRDPSTDTQYF	TGTGCCAGCACACTCCGGGACCCCTCCACAGATACGCAGTATTTT
-	TRBV5-1	-	TRBJ1-2	CASRMDGHLRGYTF	TGCGCCAGCAGGATGGACGGTCATCTGCGTGGCTACACCTTC
TRBD1	TRBV2	-	TRBJ1-5	CASRGTVYQPQHF	TGTGCCAGCAGGGGGACAGTTTATCAGCCCCAGCATTTT
-	TRBV10-2	-	TRBJ1-5	CASSTRDQPQHF	TGCGCCAGCAGTACTAGAGATCAGCCCCAGCATTTT
TRBD1	TRBV7-8	-	TRBJ1-1	CASSLGGQGNTEAFF	TGTGCCAGCAGCTTAGGCGGACAGGGGAACACTGAAGCTTTCTTT
TRBD1	TRBV6-6	few	TRBJ1-1	CASSRDSVMNTEAFF	TGTGCCAGCAGTCGGGACAGTGTCATGAACACTGAAGCTTTCTTT
TRBD1	TRBV7-6	-	TRBJ2-3	CASSQRKTGSTDTQYF	TGTGCCAGCAGCCAAAGAAAGACAGGGAGCACAGATACGCAGTATTTT
TRBD2	TRBV29-1	-	TRBJ2-5	CSVDRDYGETQYF	TGCAGCGTTGACCGGGACTACGGCGAGACCCAGTACTTC
-	TRBV18	-	TRBJ2-3	CASSPKNPKGFTDTQYF	TGTGCCAGCTCACCCAAGAACCCCAAAGGATTCACAGATACGCAGTATTTT
TRBD2	TRBV5-6	-	TRBJ2-5	CASSSLAGGLGETQYF	TGTGCCAGCAGCTCGTTAGCGGGGGGGCTTGGGGAGACCCAGTACTTC
-	TRBV15	-	TRBJ1-6	CATSREVTAPLHF	TGTGCCACCAGCAGAGAGGTGACAGCCCCCCTCCACTTT
-	TRBV10-3	-	TRBJ2-3	CAISATQADTDTQYF	TGTGCCATCAGTGCCACCCAGGCGGACACAGATACGCAGTATTTT
-	TRBV25-1	-	TRBJ1-1	CASRETGNTEAFF	TGTGCCAGCAGGGAGACGGGGAACACTGAAGCTTTCTTT
-	TRBV5-1	-	TRBJ2-7	CASSPRAGASNYEQYF	TGCGCCAGCAGCCCGCGTGCGGGGGCGTCAAACTACGAGCAGTACTTC